The 30 T cell receptor beta chains below all came from one sample that was sequenced in a study of T-cell memory formation after mild COVID-19. A single record per CDR3 protein comes from TCRdb applying MiXCR to the 5' RACE reads. The sample lists 400,000 to 500,000 distinct CDR3 sequences; 15% to 20% were seen once. The sequenced sample consisted of PBMCs or a T cell subset sorted from them (not recorded which). The receptors derive from a young man who had mild COVID-19 (a few samples of this study predate the infection). Cell type and time point are not known.

The sample holds a few counts of this clonotype. In DNA form, the CDR3 reads TGTGCCAGCTCATCCGACAGGGCTGGCAATCAGCCCCAGCATTTT. Its translation: CASSSDRAGNQPQHF. This chain joins TRBV18 and TRBJ1-5; 7 positions match TRBD1. CDR1 KGHSH and CDR2 LQKENI come from the germline V gene. This CDR3 is built from 15 residues. With V trimmed by 5 bases and J by 2 bases, 6 bases remained unmatched.

This clonotype was detected a few times. The chain carries TRBV4-1 and TRBJ2-1; 12 bases map to TRBD1. The CDR3 totals 20 residues. V shed 3 bases and J 9 bases; nucleotides not matched to a gene: 21. Germline CDR1 MGHRA, CDR2 YSYEKL. The CDR3 spells CASSHIPRDRGLRLSLEQFF. As DNA, the CDR3 is TGCGCCAGCAGCCATATACCCCGGGACAGGGGGCTCCGATTATCTCTTGAGCAGTTCTTC.

This chain links TRBV11-3 with TRBJ2-1; a possible D gene is TRBD2 (6 bases). CDR3 length equals 12 residues. The germline V gene encodes CDR1 SGHNT and CDR2 YENEEA. Trimming shortened V by 4 bases and J by 14 bases, and 15 bases separated the two germline ends. The CDR3 region is CASSSTEGLEFF. CDR3 DNA: TGTGCCAGCAGCTCCACGGAGGGATTGGAGTTCTTC.

This clonotype came up a few times. The rearrangement joins TRBV7-9 to TRBJ2-3; D may correspond to TRBD1 or TRBD2 (5 bases each). Germline loops: CDR1 SEHNR, CDR2 FQNEAQ (reference sequence). Trimming removed 5 bases at V and 1 base at J, with 13 bases between. The CDR3 length is 15 residues. The CDR3 loop reads CASSNDRDGTDTQYF. The CDR3 DNA reads as TGTGCCAGCAGCAACGACCGGGACGGCACAGATACGCAGTATTTT.

In this sample, this clonotype turned up many times. The chain has TRBV20-1 and TRBJ2-3, with D possibly being TRBD1 or TRBD2 (6 bases each). CDR3 length: 14 residues. Trimming shortened V by 2 bases and J by 1 base, and 10 bases separated the two germline ends. Germline loops: CDR1 DFQATT, CDR2 SNEGSKA (reference sequence). CDR3 nucleotide sequence: TGCAGTGCTAGAAAGGGGGGCGGCACAGATACGCAGTATTTT. This encodes CSARKGGGTDTQYF.

The chain combines TRBV20-1 with TRBJ2-3; 8 positions match TRBD2. V was clipped by 3 bases and J by 4 bases; unmatched bases: 6. The CDR3 extends over 14 amino acids. The germline V gene encodes CDR1 DFQATT and CDR2 SNEGSKA (reference sequence). The CDR3, as DNA: TGCAGTGCTAGCTATAGCGGGGAATCAGATACGCAGTATTTT. Translated, it gives CSASYSGESDTQYF.

This clonotype came up a few times. The genes are TRBV29-1 and TRBJ1-2; D gene uncertain. CDR1 and CDR2 (germline): SQVTM, ANQGSEA. The CDR3 extends over 9 amino acids. Trimming stripped 3 bases from V and 8 bases from J, with 4 bases between. Here the CDR3 reads CSVDRGYTF. The CDR3 region has the DNA TGCAGCGTTGATAGGGGCTACACCTTC.

The sample holds a few counts of this clonotype. DNA for the CDR3: TGCGCCAGCAGCCTACGGACTAGCCCAACATATGAGCAGTTCTTC. The encoded protein is CASSLRTSPTYEQFF. The chain couples TRBV5-1 to TRBJ2-1; TRBD2 matches at 8 bases. V gave up 4 bases and J gave up 8 bases; unmatched junction bases: 11. Germline CDR1 SGHRS, CDR2 YFSETQ. CDR3 length: 15 residues.

This clonotype came up a few times. This rearrangement joins TRBV20-1 to TRBJ1-5; TRBD1 matches at 8 bases. This CDR3 spans 16 amino acids. Germline CDR1 DFQATT, CDR2 SNEGSKA (reference sequence). Trimming cost V 4 bases and J 4 bases; bases outside gene matches: 12. DNA of the CDR3: TGCAGTGCTACTGATTGGGACAGGCTCGGTAATCAGCCCCAGCATTTT. Encoded protein: CSATDWDRLGNQPQHF.

The V gene is TRBV7-9, the J gene TRBJ1-2; 7 nucleotides line up with TRBD1. Trimming at V came to 4 bases and at J to 6 bases, leaving 5 bases not matched to a gene. This CDR3 spans 13 amino acids. Germline V CDR1 and CDR2: SEHNR, FQNEAQ (reference sequence). The CDR3 DNA follows: TGTGCCAGCAGCTCTCGGACAGGAGATGGCTACACCTTC. Translating it yields CASSSRTGDGYTF. The full variable domain, in which reference TRBV7-9 and TRBJ1-2 provide the parts outside the CDR3, is DTGVSQNPRHKITKRGQNVTFRCDPISEHNRLYWYRQTLGQGPEFLTYFQNEAQLEKSRLLSDRFSAERPKGSFSTLEIQRTEQGDSAMYLCASSSRTGDGYTFGSGTRLTVV.

The rearrangement links TRBV5-1 to TRBJ2-3, with 12 bases fitting TRBD2. The junction had 4 bases not matched to a gene; V was cut back by 5 bases and J by 0 bases. Germline CDR1 reads SGHRS; CDR2 reads YFSETQ. The CDR3 extends over 16 amino acids. CDR3 bases: TGCGCCAGCAGAGGGACTAGCGGGTCTAGCACAGATACGCAGTATTTT. This gives the protein CASRGTSGSSTDTQYF.

This clonotype was seen more than once but under ten times. This sequence joins TRBV20-1 and TRBJ1-3; no clear D gene. This CDR3 has 13 amino acids. CDR1 and CDR2 from the germline V gene are DFQATT and SNEGSKA (reference sequence). V lost 0 bases to trimming and J lost 4 bases, with 7 bases between them. CDR3 in DNA: TGCAGTGCTAGAGACCAAAGGGGAAACACCATATATTTT. As protein: CSARDQRGNTIYF.

The chain combines TRBV6-2 or TRBV6-3 with TRBJ1-5; 9 bases align to TRBD1. Germline CDR1 is MNHEY and CDR2 is SVGEGT. Germline trimming cut 4 bases from V and 6 bases from J; bases unmatched to any gene: 7. This CDR3 region has 15 residues. DNA of the CDR3: TGTGCCAGCAGTTTCACAGGGGGCGCGGGTCAGCCCCAGCATTTT. Residues: CASSFTGGAGQPQHF.

This chain links TRBV7-2 with TRBJ1-5; perhaps TRBD1 as D (6 bases). CDR1 is SGHTA and CDR2 is FQGNSA in the germline V gene. With 4 bases removed from V and 0 bases from J, the gap between germline ends came to 22 bases. The CDR3 has 19 amino acids. The CDR3 spells CASSSAPRGGLLSNQPQHF. The CDR3 DNA reads as TGTGCCAGCAGCTCCGCCCCGAGGGGGGGATTACTTAGCAATCAGCCCCAGCATTTT.

This clonotype was found many times. The V call is TRBV5-1, the J call TRBJ2-7; D may be TRBD1 (5 bases). Germline V gene data show CDR1 as SGHRS and CDR2 as YFSETQ. The CDR3 runs to 15 residues. V was shortened by 0 bases and J by 5 bases, with 15 bases between the two germline ends. The CDR3 DNA is TGCGCCAGCAGCTTGGAAGGGCAGGGCAGCGACGAGCAGTACGTC. Its protein is CASSLEGQGSDEQYV.

This clonotype was observed a handful of times. The J gene is TRBJ2-3, the V gene TRBV5-1; D is undetermined. The CDR3 covers 15 residues. Germline V CDR1 and CDR2: SGHRS, YFSETQ. Trimming shortened V by 0 bases and J by 6 bases, and 14 bases separated the two germline ends. CDR3 nucleotides: TGCGCCAGCAGCTTGGAACCAGCGCCCCACGATACGCAGTATTTT. It specifies CASSLEPAPHDTQYF.

This clonotype was counted only a few times. The chain carries TRBV20-1 and TRBJ2-5; perhaps D is TRBD1 or TRBD2 (5 bases each). Germline CDR1 is DFQATT and CDR2 is SNEGSKA (reference sequence). The ends were cut back, 3 bases at V and 5 bases at J, with 16 bases in the middle. This CDR3 is built from 14 residues. CDR3 residues: CSASTYGALETQYF. The CDR3 region has the DNA TGCAGTGCTAGCACCTACGGGGCCCTGGAGACCCAGTACTTC.

This clonotype was seen more than once but under ten times. V usage is TRBV29-1 and J usage is TRBJ2-7, with D hard to call. Per germline, CDR1 SQVTM and CDR2 ANQGSEA. Trimming cost V 7 bases and J 6 bases, with 13 bases left between them. The CDR3 sequence is 11 residues long. This chain's CDR3 is CSGVLLGEQYF. The CDR3 DNA is TGCAGCGGGGTCCTTTTGGGCGAGCAGTACTTC.

This clonotype came up a few times. This sequence joins TRBV12-3 or TRBV12-4 and TRBJ2-1; TRBD2 agrees at 13 bases. J gave up 8 bases and V 0 bases, and 1 base lay outside the gene matches. This CDR3 comprises 15 residues. DNA of the CDR3: TGTGCCAGCAGTTTAGCGGGGACTAGCGGGGATGAGCAGTTCTTC. It yields the protein CASSLAGTSGDEQFF.

This clonotype was counted only a few times. V and J are TRBV5-1 and TRBJ1-5; unclear D gene. The V gene lost 1 base and the J gene lost 3 bases, with 11 bases spanning the gap. The CDR3 length is 15 residues. CDR1 and CDR2 (germline): SGHRS, YFSETQ. The CDR3 DNA sequence: TGCGCCAGCAGCTTGTGGCAGCCATACAATCAGCCCCAGCATTTT. It specifies CASSLWQPYNQPQHF.

The chain links TRBV6-2 or TRBV6-3 to TRBJ2-7, with D unresolved. The germline CDR1 and CDR2 sequences are MNHEY and SVGEGT. The CDR3 runs 13 residues. V dropped 8 bases and J dropped 2 bases, with 13 bases sitting between them. The CDR3 protein is CASGLGPTYEQYV. CDR3 nucleotide sequence: TGTGCCAGCGGATTAGGACCAACCTACGAGCAGTACGTC.

This clonotype has a handful of counts. This chain uses TRBV13 with TRBJ1-4, with a possible D match to TRBD1 (6 bases). The germline V gene has CDR1 PRHDT and CDR2 FYEKMQ (reference sequence). Deletions cut 5 bases from V and 6 bases from J, with 10 bases between. The CDR3 covers 13 residues. CDR3 DNA: TGTGCCAGCAGCCCACGACAGGATGAAAAACTGTTTTTT. This sequence encodes CASSPRQDEKLFF.

The rearrangement links TRBV28 to TRBJ2-3; no firm D call. This CDR3 region has 15 residues. Trimming removed 4 bases at V and 4 bases at J, with 15 bases between. The germline gives CDR1 MDHEN, CDR2 SYDVKM. The CDR3 region is CASSSSVRSADTQYF. The CDR3 nucleotides read TGTGCCAGCAGTTCATCGGTGAGGTCGGCAGATACGCAGTATTTT.

The genes are TRBV10-3 and TRBJ2-2, with 8 nucleotides matching TRBD2. Germline-derived CDR1 and CDR2 are ENHRY and SYGVKD. The CDR3 has 14 amino acids. J was trimmed by 4 bases and V by 10 bases; bases with no gene match: 8. CDR3 region: CATSDGGVTGELFF. The CDR3, as DNA: TGTGCCACCTCTGACGGGGGGGTCACCGGGGAGCTGTTTTTT.

The CDR3 reads CASSLARTGGADTQYF. The CDR3 DNA reads TGTGCCAGCAGCTTAGCCCGGACGGGGGGGGCAGATACGCAGTATTTT. This rearrangement joins TRBV7-2 to TRBJ2-3; TRBD2 matches at 8 bases. V lost 0 bases to trimming and J lost 4 bases; unmatched junction nucleotides: 6. The CDR3 totals 16 residues. The germline gives CDR1 SGHTA, CDR2 FQGNSA. The variable domain in full, completed from reference TRBV7-2 and TRBJ2-3, reads GAGVSQSPSNKVTEKGKDVELRCDPISGHTALYWYRQSLGQGLEFLIYFQGNSAPDKSGLPSDRFSAERTGGSVSTLTIQRTQQEDSAVYLCASSLARTGGADTQYFGPGTRLTVL.

The rearrangement uses TRBV3-1 and TRBJ2-3; TRBD2 agrees at 9 bases. The CDR3 totals 15 residues. Germline V gene lookup returns CDR1 LGHDT and CDR2 YNNKEL (reference sequence). V dropped 5 bases and J dropped 1; count of bases not matched to a gene: 4. The CDR3 sequence is CASSWTSAGTDTQYF. CDR3 in DNA: TGTGCCAGCAGCTGGACTAGCGCGGGCACAGATACGCAGTATTTT.

The V and J genes are TRBV27 and TRBJ2-7; TRBD2 agrees at 9 bases. CDR3 length: 13 amino acids. Germline V gene lookup returns CDR1 MNHEY and CDR2 SMNVEV (reference sequence). CDR3 coding DNA: TGTGCTCGGAGCGGGGGGAGCTCCTACGAGCAGTACGTC. Amino acid sequence: CARSGGSSYEQYV.

This clonotype was detected a few times. The chain joins TRBV6-5 to TRBJ1-2, with TRBD1 as a possible D gene (6 bases). Germline V lookup: CDR1 MNHEY, CDR2 SVGAGI. Trimming pared 6 bases from V and 4 bases from J, leaving 12 bases between. The CDR3 runs 13 residues. CDR3 sequence reads: CASRRDTSYGYTF. The DNA of the CDR3 is TGTGCCAGCAGACGGGACACCAGCTATGGCTACACCTTC.

V is TRBV20-1 and J is TRBJ2-3; perhaps TRBD2 as D (6 bases). The V gene's germline CDR1 is DFQATT and CDR2 SNEGSKA (reference sequence). Trimming pared 7 bases from V and 1 base from J, leaving 15 bases between. This CDR3 is built from 14 residues. The CDR3 nucleotides read TGCAGTGTGCTGGAGCGGGTAGGCACAGATACGCAGTATTTT. It encodes CSVLERVGTDTQYF.

The V and J genes are TRBV27 and TRBJ2-2, with D possibly matching TRBD2 (6 bases). The CDR3 length is 17 residues. V was trimmed by 5 bases and J by 4 bases, leaving 20 bases between them. Germline CDR1 and CDR2: MNHEY and SMNVEV (reference sequence). DNA for the CDR3: TGTGCCAGCAGTCTCCTCGGTGGAGGGAAGGGCACCGGGGAGCTGTTTTTT. Its translation: CASSLLGGGKGTGELFF.